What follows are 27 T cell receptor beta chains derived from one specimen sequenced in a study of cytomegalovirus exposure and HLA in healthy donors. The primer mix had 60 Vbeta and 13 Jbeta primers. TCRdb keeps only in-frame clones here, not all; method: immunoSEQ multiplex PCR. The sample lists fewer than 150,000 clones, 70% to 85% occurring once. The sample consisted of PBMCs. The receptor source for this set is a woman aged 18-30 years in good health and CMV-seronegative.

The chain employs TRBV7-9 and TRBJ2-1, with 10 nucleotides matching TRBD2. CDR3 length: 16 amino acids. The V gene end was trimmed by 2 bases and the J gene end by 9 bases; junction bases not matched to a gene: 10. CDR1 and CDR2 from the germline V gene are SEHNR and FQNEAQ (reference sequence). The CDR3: CASSLTPRLAGPEQFF. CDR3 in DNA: TGTGCCAGCAGCTTAACCCCTCGACTAGCGGGTCCTGAGCAGTTCTTC.

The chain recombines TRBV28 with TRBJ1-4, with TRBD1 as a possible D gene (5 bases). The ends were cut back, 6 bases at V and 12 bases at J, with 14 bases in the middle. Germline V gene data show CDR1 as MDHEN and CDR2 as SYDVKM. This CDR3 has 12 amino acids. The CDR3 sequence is CASRTVAGELFF. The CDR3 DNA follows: TGTGCCAGCAGGACGGTGGCGGGGGAACTGTTTTTT.

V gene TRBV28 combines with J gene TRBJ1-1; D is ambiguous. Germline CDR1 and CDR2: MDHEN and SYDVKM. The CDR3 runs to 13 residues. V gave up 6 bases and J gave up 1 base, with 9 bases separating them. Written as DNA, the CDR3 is TGTGCCAGCAGACCCGTCGGGAACACTGAAGCTTTCTTT. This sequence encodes CASRPVGNTEAFF.

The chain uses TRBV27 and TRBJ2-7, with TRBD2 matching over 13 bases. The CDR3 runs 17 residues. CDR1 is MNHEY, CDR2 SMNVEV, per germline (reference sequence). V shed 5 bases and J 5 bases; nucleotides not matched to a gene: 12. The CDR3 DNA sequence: TGTGCCAGCAGTCTTGGGACTAGCGGGATTATACCCGACGAGCAGTACTTC. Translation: CASSLGTSGIIPDEQYF.

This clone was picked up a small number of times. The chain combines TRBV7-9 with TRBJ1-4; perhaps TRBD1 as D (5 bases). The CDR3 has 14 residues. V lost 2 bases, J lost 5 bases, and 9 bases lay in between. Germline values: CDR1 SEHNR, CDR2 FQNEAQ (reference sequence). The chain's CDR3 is CASSLNGGNEKLFF. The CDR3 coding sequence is TGTGCCAGCAGCTTAAACGGGGGGAATGAAAAACTGTTTTTT. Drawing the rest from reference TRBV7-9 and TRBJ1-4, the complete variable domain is DTGVSQNPRHKITKRGQNVTFRCDPISEHNRLYWYRQTLGQGPEFLTYFQNEAQLEKSRLLSDRFSAERPKGSFSTLEIQRTEQGDSAMYLCASSLNGGNEKLFFGSGTQLSVL.

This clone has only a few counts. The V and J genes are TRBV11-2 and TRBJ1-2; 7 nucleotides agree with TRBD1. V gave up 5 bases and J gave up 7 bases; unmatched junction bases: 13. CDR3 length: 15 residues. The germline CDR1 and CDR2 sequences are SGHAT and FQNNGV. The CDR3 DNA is TGTGCCAGCAGCCCTCGACAGGGCCCTAGCGCTGGCTACACCTTC. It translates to CASSPRQGPSAGYTF.

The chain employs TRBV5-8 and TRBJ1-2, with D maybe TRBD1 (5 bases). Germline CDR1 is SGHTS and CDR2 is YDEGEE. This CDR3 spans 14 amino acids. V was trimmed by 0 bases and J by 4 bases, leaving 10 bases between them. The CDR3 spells CASSLVQGSYGYTF. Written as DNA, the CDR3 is TGTGCCAGCAGCTTGGTCCAGGGAAGCTATGGCTACACCTTC.

CDR3 amino acids: CASSFGGLQGATNEKLFF. CDR3 nucleotides: TGTGCCAGCAGCTTTGGGGGTCTACAGGGGGCGACTAATGAAAAACTGTTTTTT. The rearrangement links TRBV13 to TRBJ1-4, with 9 bases lining up with TRBD1. V dropped 3 bases and J dropped 2; count of bases not matched to a gene: 10. Germline loops: CDR1 PRHDT, CDR2 FYEKMQ (reference sequence). CDR3 length: 18 amino acids.

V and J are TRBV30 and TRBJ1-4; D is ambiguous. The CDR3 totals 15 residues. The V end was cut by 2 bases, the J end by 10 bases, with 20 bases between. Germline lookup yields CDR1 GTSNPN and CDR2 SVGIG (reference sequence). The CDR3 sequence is CAWSLEVSPSGKLFF. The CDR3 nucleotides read TGTGCCTGGAGTTTGGAGGTCTCCCCGTCGGGAAAACTGTTTTTT.

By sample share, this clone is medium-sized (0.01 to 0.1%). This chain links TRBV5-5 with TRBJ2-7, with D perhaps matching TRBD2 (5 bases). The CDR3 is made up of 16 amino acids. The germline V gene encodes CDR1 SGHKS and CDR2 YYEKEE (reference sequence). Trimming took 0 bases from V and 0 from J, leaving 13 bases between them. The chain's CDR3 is CASSLVGGSYSYEQYF. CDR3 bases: TGTGCCAGCAGCTTGGTCGGCGGGTCCTACTCCTACGAGCAGTACTTC. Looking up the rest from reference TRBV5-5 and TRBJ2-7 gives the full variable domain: DAGVTQSPTHLIKTRGQQVTLRCSPISGHKSVSWYQQVLGQGPQFIFQYYEKEERGRGNFPDRFSARQFPNYSSELNVNALLLGDSALYLCASSLVGGSYSYEQYFGPGTRLTVT.

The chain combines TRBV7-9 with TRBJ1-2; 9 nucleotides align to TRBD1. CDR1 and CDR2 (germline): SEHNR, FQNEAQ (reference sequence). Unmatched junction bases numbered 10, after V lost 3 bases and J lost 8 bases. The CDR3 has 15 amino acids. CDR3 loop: CASSLGQGGTEGYTF. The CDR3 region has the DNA TGTGCCAGCAGCTTGGGACAGGGAGGGACTGAAGGCTACACCTTC.

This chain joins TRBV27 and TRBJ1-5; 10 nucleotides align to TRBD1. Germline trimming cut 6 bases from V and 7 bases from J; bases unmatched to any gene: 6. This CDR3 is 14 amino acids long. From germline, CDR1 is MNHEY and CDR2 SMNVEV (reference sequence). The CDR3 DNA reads TGTGCCAGCAGCCGGACAGGGGGAAGGCAGCCCCAGCATTTT. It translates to CASSRTGGRQPQHF.

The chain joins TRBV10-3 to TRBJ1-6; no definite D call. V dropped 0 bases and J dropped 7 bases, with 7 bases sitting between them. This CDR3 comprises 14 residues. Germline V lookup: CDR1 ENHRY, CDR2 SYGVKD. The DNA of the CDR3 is TGTGCCATCAGTGAGTCGGGCCGGAATTCACCCCTCCACTTT. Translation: CAISESGRNSPLHF.

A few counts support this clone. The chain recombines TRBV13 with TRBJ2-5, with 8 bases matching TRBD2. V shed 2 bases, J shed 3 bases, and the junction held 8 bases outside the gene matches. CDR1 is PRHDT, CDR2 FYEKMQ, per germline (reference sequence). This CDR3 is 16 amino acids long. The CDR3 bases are TGTGCCAGCAGCTTAAGGGCTAGCGGGTTGAAAGAGACCCAGTACTTC. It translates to CASSLRASGLKETQYF.

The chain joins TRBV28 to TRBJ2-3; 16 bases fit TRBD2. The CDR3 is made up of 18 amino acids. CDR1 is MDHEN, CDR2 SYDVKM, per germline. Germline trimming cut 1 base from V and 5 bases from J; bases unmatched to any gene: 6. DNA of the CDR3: TGTGCCAGCAGTTTATTCGGGACTAGCGGGAGGGCTGGAGATACGCAGTATTTT. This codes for CASSLFGTSGRAGDTQYF. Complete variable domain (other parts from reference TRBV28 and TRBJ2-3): DVKVTQSSRYLVKRTGEKVFLECVQDMDHENMFWYRQDPGLGLRLIYFSYDVKMKEKGDIPEGYSVSREKKERFSLILESASTNQTSMYLCASSLFGTSGRAGDTQYFGPGTRLTVL.

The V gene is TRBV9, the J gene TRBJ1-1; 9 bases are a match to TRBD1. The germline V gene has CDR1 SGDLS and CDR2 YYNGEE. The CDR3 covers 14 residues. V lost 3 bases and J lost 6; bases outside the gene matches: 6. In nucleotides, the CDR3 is TGTGCCAGCAGCGGGGACAGGGTTGACGCTGAAGCTTTCTTT. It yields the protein CASSGDRVDAEAFF.

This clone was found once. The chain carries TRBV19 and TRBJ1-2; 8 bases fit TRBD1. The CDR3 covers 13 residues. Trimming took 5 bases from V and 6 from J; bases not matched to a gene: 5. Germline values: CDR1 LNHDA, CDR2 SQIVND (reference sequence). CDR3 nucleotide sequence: TGTGCCAGTAGTGTTCCGGGACAGGATGGCTACACCTTC. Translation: CASSVPGQDGYTF.

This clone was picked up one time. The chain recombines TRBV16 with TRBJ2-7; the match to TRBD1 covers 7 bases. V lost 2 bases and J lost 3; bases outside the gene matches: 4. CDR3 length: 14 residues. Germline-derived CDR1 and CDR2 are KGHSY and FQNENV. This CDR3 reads CASSQTGQVYEQYV. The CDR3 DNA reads TGTGCCAGCAGCCAAACAGGACAGGTCTACGAGCAGTACGTC.

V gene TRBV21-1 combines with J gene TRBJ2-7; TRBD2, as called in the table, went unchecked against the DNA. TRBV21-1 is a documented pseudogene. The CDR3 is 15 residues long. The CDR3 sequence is CASSSEGKAPYEQYF. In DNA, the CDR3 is TGTGCCAGCAGCTCCGAGGGTAAGGCGCCTTACGAGCAGTACTTC.

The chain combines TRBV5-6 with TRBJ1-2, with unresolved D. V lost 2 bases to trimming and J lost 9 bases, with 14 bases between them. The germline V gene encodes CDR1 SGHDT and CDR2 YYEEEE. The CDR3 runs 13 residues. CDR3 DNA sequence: TGTGCCAGCAGCTTAGGAGGGTCCCATCGCTACACCTTC. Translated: CASSLGGSHRYTF.

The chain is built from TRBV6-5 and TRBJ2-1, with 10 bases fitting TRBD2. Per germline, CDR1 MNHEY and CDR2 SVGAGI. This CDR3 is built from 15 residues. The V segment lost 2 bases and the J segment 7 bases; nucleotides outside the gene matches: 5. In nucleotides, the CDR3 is TGTGCCAGCAGTTACGGAGTAGCGGGAGGAAATGAGCAGTTCTTC. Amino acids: CASSYGVAGGNEQFF.

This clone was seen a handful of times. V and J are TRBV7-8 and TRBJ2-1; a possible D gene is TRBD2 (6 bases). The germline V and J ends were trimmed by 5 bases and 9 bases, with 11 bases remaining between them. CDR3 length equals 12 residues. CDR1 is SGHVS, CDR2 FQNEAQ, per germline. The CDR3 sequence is CASSPPGGEQFF. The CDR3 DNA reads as TGTGCCAGCAGCCCCCCCGGGGGTGAGCAGTTCTTC. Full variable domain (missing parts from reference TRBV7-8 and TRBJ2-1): GAGVSQSPRYKVAKRGQDVALRCDPISGHVSLFWYQQALGQGPEFLTYFQNEAQLDKSGLPSDRFFAERPEGSVSTLKIQRTQQEDSAVYLCASSPPGGEQFFGPGTRLTVL.

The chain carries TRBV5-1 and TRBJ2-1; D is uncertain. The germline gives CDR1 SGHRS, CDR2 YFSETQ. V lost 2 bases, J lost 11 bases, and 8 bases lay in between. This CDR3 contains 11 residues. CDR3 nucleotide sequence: TGCGCCAGCAGCTTCGAAGCGCAGCAGTTCTTC. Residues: CASSFEAQQFF.

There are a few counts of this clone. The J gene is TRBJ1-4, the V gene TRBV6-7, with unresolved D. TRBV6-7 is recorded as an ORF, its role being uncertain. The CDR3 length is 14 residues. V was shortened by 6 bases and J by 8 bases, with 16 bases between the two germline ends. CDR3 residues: CASSRWATSEKLFF. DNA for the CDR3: TGTGCCAGCAGCCGCTGGGCCACTTCGGAAAAACTGTTTTTT.

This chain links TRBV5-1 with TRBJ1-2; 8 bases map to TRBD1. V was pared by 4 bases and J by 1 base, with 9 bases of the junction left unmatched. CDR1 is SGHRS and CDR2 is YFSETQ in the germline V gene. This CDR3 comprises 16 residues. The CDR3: CASSTAPGQVNYGYTF. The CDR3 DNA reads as TGCGCCAGCAGCACGGCCCCGGGACAGGTTAACTATGGCTACACCTTC. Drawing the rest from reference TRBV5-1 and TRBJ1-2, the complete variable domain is KAGVTQTPRYLIKTRGQQVTLSCSPISGHRSVSWYQQTPGQGLQFLFEYFSETQRNKGNFPGRFSGRQFSNSRSEMNVSTLELGDSALYLCASSTAPGQVNYGYTFGSGTRLTVV.

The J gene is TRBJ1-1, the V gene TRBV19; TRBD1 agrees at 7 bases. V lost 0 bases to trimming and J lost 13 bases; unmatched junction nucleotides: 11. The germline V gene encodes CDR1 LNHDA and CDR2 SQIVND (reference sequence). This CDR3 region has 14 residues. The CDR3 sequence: CASSIDLGQEVRFF. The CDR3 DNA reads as TGTGCCAGTAGTATAGATCTAGGACAGGAGGTGCGTTTCTTT. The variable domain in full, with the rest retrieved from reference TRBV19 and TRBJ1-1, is DGGITQSPKYLFRKEGQNVTLSCEQNLNHDAMYWYRQDPGQGLRLIYYSQIVNDFQKGDIAEGYSVSREKKESFPLTVTSAQKNPTAFYLCASSIDLGQEVRFFGQGTRLTVV.

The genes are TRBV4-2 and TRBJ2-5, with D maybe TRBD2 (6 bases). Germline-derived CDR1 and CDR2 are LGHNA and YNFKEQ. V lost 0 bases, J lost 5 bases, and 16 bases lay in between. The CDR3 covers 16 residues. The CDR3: CASSQDERLEGETQYF. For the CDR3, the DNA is TGTGCCAGCAGCCAAGATGAACGACTAGAGGGGGAGACCCAGTACTTC.